This paragraph covers one TCR beta chain sequence. This clone has more than one count but fewer than ten. Its antigen remains unidentified. Nothing much larger sits one base from this clone, and base qualities are not available. Preparation of the library involved the immunoSEQ multiplex PCR assay. Rearranged TCR beta chain sequences were amplified with the hsTCRB Kit following the manufacturer's protocol. TCRB libraries were sequenced on an Illumina MiSeq. Processing in the source paper ran as follows. The proprietary platform of the kit vendor was used for demultiplexing, trimming and gene mapping. TCRdb limited this immuneACCESS table to in-frame rearrangements with V and J called. A share of clones is missing; checked studies link under half to unresolved V genes, and the rest is unexplained. For V, J and clone size, that table is used; D and trimming come from the DNA. The sample records about 25,000 clones, 93% of which are singletons. The top ten hold around 1.2% of the sample.

The sample's time point label, decoded: baseline, week 1 (first vaccination visit). This specimen's treatment or condition label, per the study, means: pre-vaccination baseline after standard-of-care therapy. Donors had newly diagnosed WHO grade 3 or 4 IDH1-mutant astrocytomas with loss of nuclear ATRX. The samples were drawn from NOA16, a multicentre, single-arm, open-label phase I trial in Germany that tested a mutant IDH1 peptide vaccine in humans for the first time. Blood drawn at visit V03 was used as the baseline sample for immunogenicity testing. Genomic DNA for TCRB sequencing was extracted from EDTA blood using the DNeasy Blood and Tissue Kit. The data derive from a study of a mutant IDH1 vaccine in newly diagnosed glioma (dated by TCRdb to about 2021). Regarding the study in general: Of the 25 to 35 patients who were treated, around 60% were male and around 38% were female, and the mean age was about 40 years. Longitudinal TCRB deep sequencing was performed for fewer than 30 treated patients wherever samples were available for exploratory analyses. Peripheral blood was collected at six visits: V03 (baseline), V05, V07, V10, V12 and V13. Prior to enrollment, standard therapy consisting of radiotherapy alone, temozolomide alone, or radiochemotherapy with temozolomide had been administered to patients, with the combination being received by most patients. General findings and caveats noted by the study authors: Vaccine-induced immune responses across multiple MHC alleles were detected in approximately 94% of patients. The authors stated that sample limitations prevented analyses of patient blood samples from being reproduced. Changes in the top peripheral T cell clonotypes picked up by TCRB sequencing did not appear to be linked to pseudoprogression. Selection of PBMC samples for TCRB deep sequencing was based on availability.

Trimming leaves V shorter by 2 bases and J shorter by 7 bases, with the junction holding 9 bases beyond the gene matches. Taken from the germline V gene, the CDR1 and CDR2 loops are MNHEY and SVGAGI. Taken from cysteine to phenylalanine, the CDR3 has 16 residues. The CDR3 DNA has 48 bases and is translated from base 1. The sequence was obtained from a man aged 35 to 55 with glioma. This specimen consisted of PBMCs, obtained from a glioma patient treated with radiotherapy, temozolomide or both. The chain was built from TRBV6-5 and TRBJ2-2, and 8 bases in between align with TRBD1. The CDR3 reads as follows: CASSYSAGGDGGELFF. The base sequence is TGTGCCAGCAGTTACAGTGCAGGGGGCGATGGCGGGGAGCTGTTTTTT.